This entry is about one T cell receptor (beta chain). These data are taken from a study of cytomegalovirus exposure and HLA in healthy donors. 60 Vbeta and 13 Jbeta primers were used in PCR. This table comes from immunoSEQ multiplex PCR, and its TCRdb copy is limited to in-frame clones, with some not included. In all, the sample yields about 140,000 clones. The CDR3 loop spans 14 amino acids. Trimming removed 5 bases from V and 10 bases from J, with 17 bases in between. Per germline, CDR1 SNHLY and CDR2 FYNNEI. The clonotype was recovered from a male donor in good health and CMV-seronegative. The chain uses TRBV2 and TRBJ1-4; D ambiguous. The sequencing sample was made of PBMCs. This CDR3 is CASSPLTTLGKLFF. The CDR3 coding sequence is TGTGCCAGCAGTCCTTTGACTACCCTGGGAAAACTGTTTTTT.